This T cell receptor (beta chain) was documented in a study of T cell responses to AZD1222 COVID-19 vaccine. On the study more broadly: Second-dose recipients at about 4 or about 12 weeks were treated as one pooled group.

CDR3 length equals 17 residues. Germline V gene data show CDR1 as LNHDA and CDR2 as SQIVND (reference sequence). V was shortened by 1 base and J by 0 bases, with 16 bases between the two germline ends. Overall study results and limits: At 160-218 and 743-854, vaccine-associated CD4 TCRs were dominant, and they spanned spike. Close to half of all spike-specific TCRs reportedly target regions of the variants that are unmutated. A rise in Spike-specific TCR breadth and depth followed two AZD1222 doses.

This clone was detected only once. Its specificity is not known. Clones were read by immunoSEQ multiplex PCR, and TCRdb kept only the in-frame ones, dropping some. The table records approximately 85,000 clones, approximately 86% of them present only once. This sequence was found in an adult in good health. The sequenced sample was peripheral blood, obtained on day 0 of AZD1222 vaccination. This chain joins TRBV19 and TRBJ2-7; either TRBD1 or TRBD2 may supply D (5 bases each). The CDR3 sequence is CASSIGRSGRGSYEQYF. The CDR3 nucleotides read TGTGCCAGTAGTATAGGACGTTCGGGAAGGGGCTCCTACGAGCAGTACTTC.